This TCR beta chain was identified during a study of CD8+ T cells in alopecia areata. Study context: Twice daily, treated patients received 5 to 10 mg of oral tofacitinib.

Treatment specified: oral pan-JAK inhibitor, 5-10 mg twice daily. Specimens obtained from alopecia areata patients comprised lesional scalp punch biopsies and peripheral blood. General study points: In scalp and blood, many expanded lesional clones persisted during tofacitinib. Administration of tofacitinib significantly diminished scalp clonality and expanded CD8+ clones within the top 100.

This clone was seen more than once but under ten times. Its antigen is undetermined. cDNA reverse transcribed from extracted RNA served as the sequencing template. Assay: immunoSEQ multiplex PCR; the TCRdb copy retains only in-frame clones and omits some. The table includes under 150,000 clones, about 50% detected once. Germline V gene data show CDR1 as SGHDN and CDR2 as FVKESK. Trimming at V came to 0 bases and at J to 8 bases, leaving 5 bases not matched to a gene. The CDR3 length is 14 residues. The gene calls are TRBV14 and TRBJ1-2; 8 bases map to TRBD1. The sequencing here drew on CD4+ T cells sorted from blood, taken at week 4, from a patient treated with tofacitinib. This clonotype was obtained from a human donor with alopecia areata. CDR3 sequence: CASSQEGRGRGYTF. CDR3 in DNA: TGTGCCAGCAGCCAAGAGGGCAGGGGGCGAGGCTACACCTTC.